The clone carrying this TCR beta chain has only a few counts. The CDR3 is made up of 18 amino acids. J lost 3 bases, V lost 4 bases, and 11 bases had no gene match. Looked up from germline, CDR1 is MNHEY and CDR2 is SMNVEV (reference sequence). This record belongs to a study of T cell changes during pregnancy in multiple sclerosis. The data were produced by immunoSEQ multiplex PCR, yet TCRdb's version contains in-frame clones alone and is incomplete. The sample records about 92,000 clones, 85% to 95% being singletons. The receptor was isolated from a female donor with multiple sclerosis, enrolled in a pregnancy study. The specimen was peripheral blood, collected in the first trimester of pregnancy. This chain uses TRBV27 with TRBJ2-1; 11 bases match TRBD1. CDR3 sequence (DNA): TGTGCCAGCAGTTCGGGGACAGGGGGGACTCCCAACTACAATGAGCAGTTCTTC. Its translation: CASSSGTGGTPNYNEQFF.